Following are 24 T cell receptor beta chains from one sample sequenced in a study of cytomegalovirus exposure and HLA in healthy donors. This PCR relied on a set of 60 Vbeta primers and 13 Jbeta primers. Assay: immunoSEQ multiplex PCR; the TCRdb copy retains only in-frame clones and omits some. The sample holds about 150,000 clones, roughly 81% seen once. Material: PBMCs. The receptors shown here come from a woman between 18 and 29 years old in good health and CMV-seronegative.

The rearrangement joins TRBV7-3 to TRBJ2-1; TRBD2 aligns across 7 bases. With V trimmed by 5 bases and J by 4 bases, 11 bases remained unmatched. Germline V gene lookup returns CDR1 SGHTA and CDR2 FQGTGA. The CDR3 is made up of 16 amino acids. The CDR3 DNA reads as TGTGCCAGCAGCCAACCCCTAGCGGACCCTTACAATGAGCAGTTCTTC. Translation: CASSQPLADPYNEQFF.

J is TRBJ1-2 and V is TRBV2; D might be TRBD1 (5 bases). The ends were cut back, 4 bases at V and 0 bases at J, with 12 bases in the middle. CDR1 and CDR2 (germline): SNHLY, FYNNEI. The CDR3 covers 15 residues. The CDR3 DNA sequence: TGTGCCAGCAGTGCAGGGCAGGCTTCTAACTATGGCTACACCTTC. Translated, it gives CASSAGQASNYGYTF. Together with reference TRBV2 and TRBJ1-2, the CDR3 gives the full variable domain: EPEVTQTPSHQVTQMGQEVILRCVPISNHLYFYWYRQILGQKVEFLVSFYNNEISEKSEIFDDQFSVERPDGSNFTLKIRSTKLEDSAMYFCASSAGQASNYGYTFGSGTRLTVV.

The chain is built from TRBV6-5 and TRBJ2-1, with 11 bases lining up with TRBD2. From germline, CDR1 is MNHEY and CDR2 SVGAGI. V lost 8 bases, J lost 5 bases, and 8 bases stayed unmatched. The length of the CDR3 is 15 residues. DNA for the CDR3: TGTGCCAGCTCCGAACTAGCGGGAGCCCACAATGAGCAGTTCTTC. Protein product: CASSELAGAHNEQFF.

V and J are TRBV27 and TRBJ2-5; tentative D call: TRBD1 (7 bases). From germline, CDR1 is MNHEY and CDR2 SMNVEV (reference sequence). The CDR3 runs to 16 residues. Trimming took 0 bases from V and 3 from J, leaving 14 bases between them. The CDR3 spells CASSLSAGTGEETQYF. The CDR3 DNA sequence: TGTGCCAGCAGTTTATCCGCGGGAACAGGGGAAGAGACCCAGTACTTC.

The chain links TRBV4-3 to TRBJ2-5; D gene ambiguous. The CDR3 length is 13 residues. The germline CDR1 and CDR2 sequences are LGHNA and YSLEER. V lost 0 bases, J lost 9 bases, and 11 bases lay in between. The CDR3 loop is CASSQETGTAQYF. In DNA form, the CDR3 reads TGCGCCAGCAGCCAAGAGACGGGTACGGCCCAGTACTTC.

V usage is TRBV11-3 and J usage is TRBJ2-1; 9 bases are a match to TRBD2. V gave up 5 bases and J gave up 8 bases; unmatched junction bases: 13. CDR1 and CDR2 from the germline V gene are SGHNT and YENEEA. The CDR3 length is 16 residues. This chain's CDR3 is CASSRSGRKIMDEQFF. CDR3 nucleotide sequence: TGTGCCAGCAGCAGGAGCGGGAGGAAAATTATGGATGAGCAGTTCTTC. The complete variable domain, with remaining parts taken from reference TRBV11-3 and TRBJ2-1, reads EAGVVQSPRYKIIEKKQPVAFWCNPISGHNTLYWYLQNLGQGPELLIRYENEEAVDDSQLPKDRFSAERLKGVDSTLKIQPAELGDSAVYLCASSRSGRKIMDEQFFGPGTRLTVL.

The genes are TRBV27 and TRBJ2-2; D is uncertain. CDR3 length: 11 amino acids. From germline, CDR1 is MNHEY and CDR2 SMNVEV (reference sequence). The V and J ends lost 6 bases and 6 bases respectively, with 5 bases between them. CDR3 protein: CASRAAGELFF. In DNA, the CDR3 is TGTGCCAGCAGGGCCGCCGGGGAGCTGTTTTTT.

The chain has TRBV7-2 and TRBJ2-5; 12 nucleotides match TRBD2. V gave up 5 bases and J gave up 0 bases; unmatched junction bases: 10. The germline gives CDR1 SGHTA, CDR2 FQGNSA. CDR3 length equals 18 residues. The CDR3 DNA follows: TGTGCCAGCAGCACATGGACTAGCGGGACCTCGTACCAAGAGACCCAGTACTTC. Translation gives CASSTWTSGTSYQETQYF.

The rearrangement links TRBV5-5 to TRBJ2-1; TRBD2 agrees at 8 bases. Germline CDR1 and CDR2: SGHKS and YYEKEE (reference sequence). This CDR3 is built from 15 residues. The V segment lost 0 bases and the J segment 8 bases; nucleotides outside the gene matches: 7. CDR3 DNA: TGTGCCAGCAGCTTGGGCCAGCGGGGGCACGATGAGCAGTTCTTC. The encoded protein is CASSLGQRGHDEQFF.

This clone was recorded a few times. J is TRBJ2-5 and V is TRBV5-6; no reliable D call. Trimming removed 2 bases at V and 4 bases at J, with 9 bases between. Per the germline V gene, CDR1 is SGHDT and CDR2 is YYEEEE. The CDR3 runs to 13 residues. The CDR3 bases are TGTGCCAGCAGCTTTGGCGGAAGAGAGACCCAGTACTTC. Residues: CASSFGGRETQYF.

Only one count was recorded for this clone. This chain uses TRBV5-1 with TRBJ1-6, with 8 positions matching TRBD1. The CDR3 runs 17 residues. V lost 4 bases to trimming and J lost 1 base; unmatched junction nucleotides: 7. Germline V gives CDR1 SGHRS, CDR2 YFSETQ. DNA for the CDR3: TGCGCCAGCAGCCTCGGACAGGGAGGGTCCTATAATTCACCCCTCCACTTT. Translation: CASSLGQGGSYNSPLHF.

This clone was observed once. The chain recombines TRBV19 with TRBJ2-1; D unclear. V was pared by 3 bases and J by 7 bases, with 10 bases between. CDR1 is LNHDA and CDR2 is SQIVND in the germline V gene (reference sequence). The CDR3 loop spans 13 amino acids. CDR3 sequence reads: CASSIKPVNEQFF. The CDR3 DNA reads as TGTGCCAGTAGTATCAAGCCGGTAAATGAGCAGTTCTTC.

The sample holds a few counts of this clone. The rearrangement uses TRBV5-6 and TRBJ1-3; TRBD1 aligns across 7 bases. The CDR3 spans 14 residues. Germline values: CDR1 SGHDT, CDR2 YYEEEE. Losses at the gene ends were 2 bases for V and 6 bases for J; bases not matched to a gene: 5. The CDR3 DNA sequence: TGTGCCAGCAGCTTAACAGGGGCTCCAAACACCATATATTTT. Protein sequence: CASSLTGAPNTIYF.

Remarks on this clone: Other DNA sequences from this sample encode an identical CDR3 as well. The chain is built from TRBV28 and TRBJ2-7; tentatively, D is TRBD1 (6 bases). Germline CDR1 and CDR2: MDHEN and SYDVKM. V gave up 5 bases and J gave up 4 bases, with 12 bases separating them. The CDR3 is 13 residues long. The CDR3 region is CASSPDSGYEQYF. CDR3 coding DNA: TGTGCCAGCAGTCCGGACAGTGGATACGAGCAGTACTTC.

This chain links TRBV7-6 with TRBJ2-7; 9 bases agree with TRBD1. J was trimmed by 4 bases and V by 5 bases; bases with no gene match: 9. CDR3 length equals 15 residues. CDR1 and CDR2 (germline): SGHVS, FNYEAQ. CDR3 in DNA: TGTGCCAGCAGCATCGGACAGGGGAGGTTGTACGAGCAGTACTTC. This sequence encodes CASSIGQGRLYEQYF.

This clone was found once. This chain connects TRBV19 to TRBJ1-5, with 7 bases matching TRBD1. V trimming: 6 bases; J trimming: 0 bases; junction bases outside the gene matches: 5. This CDR3 contains 15 residues. Looked up from germline, CDR1 is LNHDA and CDR2 is SQIVND (reference sequence). The CDR3 region is CASRTTGDSNQPQHF. In nucleotides, the CDR3 is TGTGCCAGTAGGACAACAGGGGATAGCAATCAGCCCCAGCATTTT. The full variable domain, rest sourced from reference TRBV19 and TRBJ1-5, is DGGITQSPKYLFRKEGQNVTLSCEQNLNHDAMYWYRQDPGQGLRLIYYSQIVNDFQKGDIAEGYSVSREKKESFPLTVTSAQKNPTAFYLCASRTTGDSNQPQHFGDGTRLSIL.

The rearrangement links TRBV25-1 to TRBJ2-1; TRBD2 might be the D (6 bases). The CDR3 totals 13 residues. Trimming took off 8 bases at V and 5 bases at J, with 13 bases between the two ends. Germline-derived CDR1 and CDR2 are MGHDK and SYGVNS. The CDR3 nucleotides read TGTGCCAGCCAAAACGGGGGAGACAATGAGCAGTTCTTC. Its translation is CASQNGGDNEQFF.

The CDR3, as DNA: TGTGCCAGCAGCAAAAGGACAGCATTCAACTATGGCTACACCTTC. Residues: CASSKRTAFNYGYTF. The chain employs TRBV28 and TRBJ1-2; TRBD1 is a possible D gene (6 bases). The V end lost 6 bases, the J end lost 2 bases, and 16 bases lay between the germline ends. The CDR3 length is 15 residues. The germline gives CDR1 MDHEN, CDR2 SYDVKM.

Comment on this clone: The CDR3 does not end in the conserved phenylalanine or tryptophan, so this is likely a read error. This chain connects TRBV5-4 to TRBJ1-1; a weak D match, TRBD1 (5 bases). Germline values: CDR1 SGHNT, CDR2 YYREEE (reference sequence). The CDR3 length is 12 residues. The germline V and J ends were trimmed by 5 bases and 3 bases, with 8 bases remaining between them. CDR3 nucleotide sequence: TGTGCCAGCAGGGGGCCCGACACTGAAGCTTTCCTT. It codes for CASRGPDTEAFL.

The chain carries TRBV6-1 and TRBJ1-2; D unresolved. Germline-derived CDR1 and CDR2 are MNHNS and SASEGT. The CDR3 is 13 residues long. Trimming stripped 8 bases from V and 0 bases from J, with 10 bases between. The CDR3 DNA follows: TGTGCCAGCCAAAAACAGACTAACTATGGCTACACCTTC. Translating it yields CASQKQTNYGYTF.

This clone was recorded once. The CDR3 DNA reads TGTGCCAGCAGCTTAACGGTTAGCGGGGGGCCAGCACTTGGTACGCAGTATTTT. As protein: CASSLTVSGGPALGTQYF. The chain carries TRBV7-8 and TRBJ2-3, with TRBD2 matching 10 bases. CDR3 length: 18 residues. The ends lost 2 bases at V and 8 bases at J; junction bases unmatched: 16. Germline V gene lookup returns CDR1 SGHVS and CDR2 FQNEAQ.

This chain joins TRBV28 and TRBJ2-5; D is ambiguous. This CDR3 is built from 12 residues. Trimming removed 7 bases from V and 2 bases from J, with 8 bases in between. Germline CDR1 is MDHEN and CDR2 is SYDVKM. The chain's CDR3 is CASNYGQETQYF. DNA of the CDR3: TGTGCCAGCAACTATGGGCAAGAGACCCAGTACTTC.

The rearrangement uses TRBV7-9 and TRBJ1-2, with D unresolved. The germline gives CDR1 SEHNR, CDR2 FQNEAQ (reference sequence). The CDR3 spans 15 residues. The V and J ends lost 5 bases and 4 bases respectively, with 17 bases between them. The CDR3 here is CASSGEGRAGYGYTF. DNA of the CDR3: TGTGCCAGCAGCGGCGAGGGTAGAGCTGGCTATGGCTACACCTTC.

V usage is TRBV4-2 and J usage is TRBJ2-7, with TRBD2 matching over 7 bases. The V gene's germline CDR1 is LGHNA and CDR2 YNFKEQ. The CDR3 loop spans 16 amino acids. V dropped 4 bases and J dropped 5; count of bases not matched to a gene: 14. Here the CDR3 reads CASSPTTRTRMNEQYF. In DNA, the CDR3 is TGTGCCAGCAGCCCGACGACTAGGACTAGAATGAACGAGCAGTACTTC.